Sequencing of this TCR beta chain was carried out in a study of T cell responses to AZD1222 COVID-19 vaccine. With 7 bases clipped from V and 8 bases from J, the junction kept 14 bases outside the gene matches. Germline CDR1 is MDHEN and CDR2 is SYDVKM. The CDR3 totals 15 residues. Study-wide results and limits: Spike-wide vaccine-associated CD4 TCRs dominated at 160-218 and 743-854. Baseline antibody screening turned up just a handful of seropositive AZD1222 recipients. White British donors predominated, females outnumbered males, and clonal diversity was possibly underestimated. Following two doses of AZD1222, Spike-specific TCR breadth and depth rose.

Of note for this clone: Its specificity is not known.

The data were produced by immunoSEQ multiplex PCR, yet TCRdb's version contains in-frame clones alone and is incomplete. Of some 92,000 clones in the sample, roughly 90% were seen once. The sequenced sample was peripheral blood, obtained on day 0 of AZD1222 vaccination. V usage is TRBV28 and J usage is TRBJ1-1; TRBD1 agrees at 9 bases. This sequence originates from an adult in good health. CDR3 residues: CASTTHRDRDSEAFF. The CDR3 DNA reads TGTGCCAGCACCACTCACCGGGACAGGGATTCGGAAGCTTTCTTT.